This paragraph reports one T cell receptor beta chain. This record comes from a study of blood T cell repertoires in COVID-19. Overall study: Italy, Spain and the United States were the sources of the convalescent and acute COVID-19 samples. In each case, the material was cDNA or gDNA derived from T cells, B-cell-depleted T cells, or PBMCs.

The CDR3 extends over 16 amino acids. Trimming removed 5 bases from V and 8 bases from J; junction bases left unmatched: 12. The germline V gene has CDR1 SGHTA and CDR2 FQGTGA. Sequencing was performed with immunoSEQ multiplex PCR; in TCRdb, only in-frame clones are kept and a portion is missing. The sample consists of roughly 200,000 clones, approximately 83% of them appearing once. The chain employs TRBV7-3 and TRBJ2-1; 10 bases are shared with TRBD2. The clonotype comes from a human donor with active or convalescent COVID-19. The donor label of this sample is uncertain. The sample was peripheral blood. The CDR3 DNA sequence: TGTGCCAGCAGCCCACTCCCCGGGACTAGCGTCTATGAGCAGTTCTTC. This codes for CASSPLPGTSVYEQFF. The full variable domain, completed using reference TRBV7-3 and TRBJ2-1, is GAGVSQTPSNKVTEKGKYVELRCDPISGHTALYWYRQSLGQGPEFLIYFQGTGAADDSGLPNDRFFAVRPEGSVSTLKIQRTERGDSAVYLCASSPLPGTSVYEQFFGPGTRLTVL.